This T cell receptor (beta chain) was documented in a study of blood T cells in healthy people across ages. This clonotype was seen repeatedly, ten times or more. Antigen unknown. A J-beta primer mix and a sample-barcoded 5' primer were used in a second PCR of about 7 to 12 cycles. TCRdb processed the 5' RACE reads anew with MiXCR; each CDR3 protein has one entry. Altogether approximately 810,000 distinct CDR3 sequences are present, around 28% being singletons, with the ten largest covering roughly 17%. The CDR3 has 13 amino acids. Germline CDR1 reads SGHDN; CDR2 reads FVKESK. Trimming removed 5 bases from V and 1 base from J, with 8 bases in between. Overall study findings and caveats: Reliance upon unsorted PBMCs precluded definitive naive versus antigen-experienced comparison. It was held that the diversity estimates obtained from one million T cells were underestimates.

V usage is TRBV14 and J usage is TRBJ1-1, with D perhaps TRBD1 (5 bases). The sample taken for sequencing was blood. The TCR sequence derives from a woman aged 80 or older in good health. The DNA of the CDR3 is TGTGCCAGCAGCAGACAGAGGAACACTGAAGCTTTCTTT. Translation gives CASSRQRNTEAFF.